This TCR beta chain was recorded in a study of tumor-infiltrating lymphocytes in primary liver carcinoma. The template, approximately 500 ng total RNA, yielded TCR beta cDNA made with a constant-region primer. Libraries covering TCR beta were generated through three nested multiplex PCR rounds (using a slightly modified ARM-PCR). It was with TRBV1-TRBV30 forward primers and a C-beta reverse primer that the first two PCR rounds were run, at roughly 11 cycles each. TCRdb analysed the multiplex PCR reads with MiXCR anew, one entry per CDR3 protein. The repertoire has roughly 180,000 distinct CDR3 sequences, roughly 60% of them found once; the top ten carry less than 75%. They got blood RNA out of unsorted whole blood and also pulled out germline DNA. Unmatched junction bases numbered 12, after V lost 6 bases and J lost 1 base. The CDR3 length is 17 residues. Per the germline V gene, CDR1 is MNHEY and CDR2 is SVGAGI.

The sample comprised peripheral blood. The TCR comes from a man in his forties with primary liver carcinoma and hepatitis B virus infection. The V call is TRBV6-5, the J call TRBJ1-3; TRBD1 matches 7 bases. CDR3 in amino acids: CASSLLPLTGSGNTIYF. CDR3 in DNA: TGTGCCAGCAGCCTACTCCCCCTGACAGGGTCTGGAAACACCATATATTTT.